These 25 T cell receptor beta chains were all obtained from the same sample, sequenced in a study of persistence of HIV-infected CD4 T cells (dated by TCRdb to between 2020 and 2021). The antigens of these receptors remain unknown. The immunoSEQ hsTCRB assay version 4, run in survey mode, was used to sequence TCRbeta repertoires from genomic DNA. TCRdb's version of the immuneACCESS table is confined to in-frame rearrangements and falls short of the full clone set. An unresolved V gene accounts for under half of the shortfall where checked; the remainder is of unknown origin. For this sample the table gives more than 30,000 clones, of which 80% were detected only once. Approximately 1.6% of the sample is in the top ten clones. The sample's treatment or condition label is to be understood as: suppressive antiretroviral therapy. Lysates of CMV-infected fibroblasts at roughly 10 ug/mL were used to stimulate the cells. Memory CD4+ T cells that did not respond, being CD40L-negative, CD69-negative and CD45RO-high, were sorted as memory populations depleted of antigen-responding cells.

This material consisted of CD4+ T cells sorted from PBMCs after roughly 18-hour stimulation, taken from a patient who received antiretroviral therapy. What the cell subset or site label conveys for this sample: CD40L-CD69- CD45RO-high memory CD4 T cells not responding to CMV lysate. These TCRs come from an adult man with HIV who was CMV-seropositive.

The CDR3 nucleotides are TGTGCCAGCCTCGGGGGGGTACGCGTTAACTATGGCTACACCTTC. This codes for CASLGGVRVNYGYTF. The V and J genes are TRBV6-5 and TRBJ1-2; D possibly corresponds to TRBD1 (5 bases). The CDR3 consists of 15 residues. Between the trimmed V and J ends, which lost 8 bases and 1 base, there was a span of 17 bases. CDR1 MNHEY and CDR2 SVGAGI come from the germline V gene.

The V call is TRBV6-5, the J call TRBJ1-5, with D possibly being TRBD1 (5 bases). The CDR3 contains 14 residues. Germline V CDR1 and CDR2: MNHEY, SVGAGI. Trimming removed 7 bases from V and 2 bases from J, with 12 bases in between. CDR3 in DNA: TGTGCCAGCACCCGGGGGGTTGGCAATCAGCCCCAGCATTTT. Amino acid sequence: CASTRGVGNQPQHF.

As regards this clone: The same CDR3 is also encoded by other DNA sequences in this sample. The rearrangement uses TRBV6-5 and TRBJ1-5, with unresolved D. Trimming shortened V by 0 bases and J by 4 bases, and 4 bases separated the two germline ends. CDR3 length equals 13 residues. CDR1 MNHEY and CDR2 SVGAGI come from the germline V gene. CDR3 sequence (DNA): TGTGCCAGCAGTTACTCGTTGAATCAGCCCCAGCATTTT. Its translation: CASSYSLNQPQHF.

This chain connects TRBV14 to TRBJ2-1; tentatively, D is TRBD2 (6 bases). This CDR3 is 16 amino acids long. CDR1 is SGHDN, CDR2 FVKESK, per germline. V dropped 0 bases and J dropped 7 bases, with 16 bases sitting between them. The CDR3, as DNA: TGTGCCAGCAGCCAAGAACCGGGGTTTGGGAGGAATGAGCAGTTCTTC. Translation gives CASSQEPGFGRNEQFF.

The V call is TRBV18, the J call TRBJ1-6; D may be TRBD1 (5 bases). This CDR3 spans 17 amino acids. Trimming removed 3 bases at V and 2 bases at J, with 14 bases between. Germline CDR1 reads KGHSH; CDR2 reads LQKENI. CDR3 sequence (DNA): TGTGCCAGCTCACCTCTTGACAGTGGGGCCTATAATTCACCCCTCCACTTT. It is translated as CASSPLDSGAYNSPLHF. The entire variable domain, with the rest obtained from reference TRBV18 and TRBJ1-6, is as follows: NAGVMQNPRHLVRRRGQEARLRCSPMKGHSHVYWYRQLPEEGLKFMVYLQKENIIDESGMPKERFSAEFPKEGPSILRIQQVVRGDSAAYFCASSPLDSGAYNSPLHFGNGTRLTVT.

This chain connects TRBV28 to TRBJ1-2; 12 bases fit TRBD1. Germline CDR1 reads MDHEN; CDR2 reads SYDVKM. After removal of 2 bases from V and 6 bases from J, the junction contained 7 bases not matched to a gene. This CDR3 spans 16 amino acids. CDR3 sequence (DNA): TGTGCCAGCAGTTTACGTGGGACAGGGGGCATCAATGGCTACACCTTC. This sequence encodes CASSLRGTGGINGYTF.

On this clone itself: The same CDR3 is also encoded by other DNA sequences in this sample. The chain couples TRBV7-8 to TRBJ2-7; D may be TRBD1 (5 bases). This CDR3 has 13 residues. V lost 5 bases to trimming and J lost 3 bases, with 11 bases between them. Germline-derived CDR1 and CDR2 are SGHVS and FQNEAQ. The CDR3 sequence is CASSLSGYYEQYF. CDR3 nucleotides: TGTGCCAGCAGCCTCTCAGGGTACTACGAGCAGTACTTC.

The V gene is TRBV6-5, the J gene TRBJ1-1; D may be TRBD1 (6 bases). In germline, CDR1 is MNHEY, CDR2 SVGAGI. The CDR3 totals 16 residues. V was pared by 4 bases and J by 0 bases, with 15 bases between. CDR3 in amino acids: CASSFRTDKMNTEAFF. The CDR3 DNA reads as TGTGCCAGCAGTTTCAGGACAGATAAGATGAACACTGAAGCTTTCTTT.

This chain joins TRBV27 and TRBJ1-5; a weak D match, TRBD1 (5 bases). This CDR3 is 17 amino acids long. Germline CDR1 reads MNHEY; CDR2 reads SMNVEV (reference sequence). V shed 4 bases and J shed 7 bases, with 23 bases lying between them. DNA for the CDR3: TGTGCCAGCAGTTCTAGGGGTTTGGGGGGATTCGGGCAGCCCCAGCATTTT. It yields the protein CASSSRGLGGFGQPQHF.

This sequence joins TRBV18 and TRBJ2-1, with 9 nucleotides matching TRBD2. Germline V lookup: CDR1 KGHSH, CDR2 LQKENI. CDR3 size: 17 residues. The J segment lost 8 bases and the V segment lost 0 bases, leaving 11 bases of the junction unmatched. This CDR3 is CASSPPSSGAGRYEQFF. CDR3 in DNA: TGTGCCAGCTCACCACCCTCTAGCGGGGCCGGGCGGTATGAGCAGTTCTTC.

The J gene is TRBJ1-4, the V gene TRBV5-6; TRBD1 might be the D (6 bases). Germline V CDR1 and CDR2: SGHDT, YYEEEE. This CDR3 region has 16 residues. V was clipped by 0 bases and J by 8 bases, with 17 bases between them. The CDR3, as DNA: TGTGCCAGCAGCTTGGACCAGGGGCAGGGGTTGGAAAAACTGTTTTTT. It is translated as CASSLDQGQGLEKLFF.

The chain has TRBV6-2 or TRBV6-3 and TRBJ2-6; 10 bases are a match to TRBD1. V gave up 5 bases and J gave up 4 bases; unmatched junction bases: 14. The CDR3 consists of 19 residues. Germline lookup yields CDR1 MNHEY and CDR2 SVGEGT. CDR3 residues: CASSAPLRDRGSGANVLTF. The CDR3 DNA follows: TGTGCCAGCAGTGCTCCCCTCCGGGACAGGGGATCCGGGGCCAACGTCCTGACTTTC.

The chain couples TRBV6-5 to TRBJ1-1; D call uncertain. V was cut by 6 bases and J by 5 bases, with 13 bases left in between. The CDR3 is 13 residues long. CDR1 is MNHEY and CDR2 is SVGAGI in the germline V gene. The CDR3 DNA reads TGTGCCAGCAGGAGGGTATCGGGGACTGAAGCTTTCTTT. Translated, it gives CASRRVSGTEAFF.

The V gene is TRBV5-4, the J gene TRBJ1-6; possible D gene TRBD1, 6 bases. The CDR3 consists of 13 residues. Deletions cut 5 bases from V and 8 bases from J, with 11 bases between. Germline CDR1 and CDR2: SGHNT and YYREEE (reference sequence). This chain's CDR3 is CASRRDTYSPLHF. As DNA, the CDR3 is TGTGCCAGCAGGCGGGACACCTATTCACCCCTCCACTTT.

This clone is a singleton in its sample. The genes are TRBV29-1 and TRBJ1-3; the D gene is possibly TRBD1 (6 bases). V lost 0 bases, J lost 0 bases, and 12 bases lay in between. The CDR3 has 16 residues. Germline V gene lookup returns CDR1 SQVTM and CDR2 ANQGSEA. CDR3 sequence (DNA): TGCAGCGTTGAAGATCGCGGGGGCGCCTCTGGAAACACCATATATTTT. Protein sequence: CSVEDRGGASGNTIYF.

J is TRBJ1-1 and V is TRBV29-1; 10 bases agree with TRBD1. CDR1 is SQVTM, CDR2 ANQGSEA, per germline. There are 13 residues in the CDR3. The ends lost 6 bases at V and 7 bases at J; junction bases unmatched: 8. CDR3 in amino acids: CSVFPGQGSEAFF. CDR3 nucleotides: TGCAGCGTCTTCCCGGGACAGGGGAGTGAAGCTTTCTTT.

This rearrangement joins TRBV7-3 to TRBJ2-3, with TRBD2 identical over 13 bases. The V gene end was trimmed by 1 base and the J gene end by 0 bases; junction bases not matched to a gene: 7. Germline CDR1 SGHTA, CDR2 FQGTGA. The CDR3 sequence is 19 residues long. Written as DNA, the CDR3 is TGTGCCAGCAGCTTAAGGGGACTAGCGGGGAGTACTAGCACAGATACGCAGTATTTT. It codes for CASSLRGLAGSTSTDTQYF.

This clone was picked up one time. This rearrangement joins TRBV30 to TRBJ1-5, with D hard to call. The CDR3 has 14 residues. V was cut by 2 bases and J by 3 bases, with 11 bases left in between. Germline CDR1 reads GTSNPN; CDR2 reads SVGIG (reference sequence). The CDR3 nucleotides read TGTGCCTGGAGTTCCGCCAGGCTCAATCAGCCCCAGCATTTT. Translation gives CAWSSARLNQPQHF.

The rearrangement uses TRBV7-9 and TRBJ2-3; 9 positions match TRBD2. The V segment lost 5 bases and the J segment 7 bases; nucleotides outside the gene matches: 16. This CDR3 has 17 amino acids. CDR1 and CDR2 from the germline V gene are SEHNR and FQNEAQ (reference sequence). CDR3 sequence (DNA): TGTGCCAGCAGCCCCCGTATGCGGGGGGGGATTATTAATACGCAGTATTTT. It is translated as CASSPRMRGGIINTQYF.

This clone occurred a few times. The chain carries TRBV24-1 and TRBJ2-1; 8 bases are a match to TRBD1. The length of the CDR3 is 15 residues. CDR1 and CDR2 (germline): KGHDR, SFDVKD. V lost 5 bases and J lost 6; bases outside the gene matches: 8. The DNA for the CDR3 is TGTGCCACCAGTGCCATAGCACAGGGGGGCAATGAGCAGTTCTTC. Its protein is CATSAIAQGGNEQFF.

The chain recombines TRBV6-5 with TRBJ1-4, with D maybe TRBD1 (6 bases). The germline gives CDR1 MNHEY, CDR2 SVGAGI. The CDR3 covers 14 residues. The V end lost 6 bases, the J end lost 4 bases, and 12 bases lay between the germline ends. The CDR3 DNA sequence: TGTGCCAGCAGCCGAGACAGGAATAATGAAAAACTGTTTTTT. Its protein product is CASSRDRNNEKLFF.

The chain employs TRBV19 and TRBJ2-3, with 8 bases fitting TRBD1. The germline V gene encodes CDR1 LNHDA and CDR2 SQIVND (reference sequence). The CDR3 is 17 amino acids. Trimming cost V 5 bases and J 0 bases; bases outside gene matches: 10. CDR3 nucleotide sequence: TGTGCCAGTAGTTTTGGGACAGGTAGTTCTAGCACAGATACGCAGTATTTT. It translates to CASSFGTGSSSTDTQYF.

The J gene is TRBJ2-4, the V gene TRBV6-6, with D possibly being TRBD1 (8 bases). Germline V gives CDR1 MNHNY, CDR2 SVGAGI (reference sequence). The CDR3 sequence is 18 residues long. V was shortened by 5 bases and J by 1 base, with 21 bases between the two germline ends. Here the CDR3 reads CASSLDRGGMSAKNIQYF. The CDR3 nucleotides read TGTGCCAGCAGTCTTGACAGGGGAGGGATGTCGGCCAAAAACATTCAGTACTTC.

The chain joins TRBV19 to TRBJ2-7; unclear D gene. The CDR3 runs 15 residues. Trimming left V 4 bases short and J 0 bases short, with 13 bases between. CDR1 is LNHDA, CDR2 SQIVND, per germline (reference sequence). The CDR3 reads CASSRASESSYEQYF. The CDR3 coding sequence is TGTGCCAGTAGTAGAGCGTCAGAGAGCTCCTACGAGCAGTACTTC. Using reference TRBV19 and TRBJ2-7 for the parts outside the CDR3, the full variable domain is DGGITQSPKYLFRKEGQNVTLSCEQNLNHDAMYWYRQDPGQGLRLIYYSQIVNDFQKGDIAEGYSVSREKKESFPLTVTSAQKNPTAFYLCASSRASESSYEQYFGPGTRLTVT.

CDR3 in amino acids: CASSPRSGGTDTQYF. As DNA, the CDR3 is TGCGCCAGCAGCCCTCGTTCTGGGGGCACAGATACGCAGTATTTT. V usage is TRBV5-1 and J usage is TRBJ2-3, with no clear D. V was pared by 4 bases and J by 1 base, with 13 bases between. The CDR3 totals 15 residues. Germline-derived CDR1 and CDR2 are SGHRS and YFSETQ.